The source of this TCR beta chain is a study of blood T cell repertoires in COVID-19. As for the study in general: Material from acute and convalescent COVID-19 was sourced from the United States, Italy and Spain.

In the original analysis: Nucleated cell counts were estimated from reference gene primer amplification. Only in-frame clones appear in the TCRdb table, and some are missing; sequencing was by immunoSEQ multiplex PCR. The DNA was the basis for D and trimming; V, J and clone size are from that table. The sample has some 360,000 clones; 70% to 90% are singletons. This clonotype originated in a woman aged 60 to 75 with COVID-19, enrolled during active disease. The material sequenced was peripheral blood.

CDR3 in amino acids: CASSFSRLEAFF. In DNA form, the CDR3 reads TGTGCCAGCAGTTTTTCGCGGTTAGAAGCTTTCTTT. J is TRBJ1-1 and V is TRBV12-3 or TRBV12-4, with unresolved D. The CDR3 consists of 12 residues. The V end lost 3 bases, the J end lost 8 bases, and 10 bases lay between the germline ends.